This T cell receptor beta chain derives from a study of cytomegalovirus exposure and HLA in healthy donors. The PCR was carried out with 60 Vbeta primers and 13 Jbeta primers. The repertoire was sequenced with immunoSEQ multiplex PCR; TCRdb's copy has only in-frame clones and lacks some. The table has approximately 160,000 clones, approximately 67% seen once. J lost 4 bases, V lost 6 bases, and 6 bases had no gene match. CDR1 is LGHNT and CDR2 is FRNRAP in the germline V gene. The length of the CDR3 is 15 residues. The chain links TRBV12-5 to TRBJ2-1; 10 nucleotides match TRBD2. The specimen sequenced was PBMCs. This sequence originates from a woman aged 18-30 years in good health and CMV-seropositive. The CDR3 region is CASGRGLADYNEQFF. The CDR3 bases are TGTGCTAGTGGGCGTGGACTAGCGGATTACAATGAGCAGTTCTTC.